A selection of T cell receptor beta chains follows, all from one sample in a study of cytomegalovirus exposure and HLA in healthy donors. Method: immunoSEQ multiplex PCR; TCRdb's copy keeps in-frame clones and lacks some. This table has 150,000 to 200,000 clones, about 70% appearing once. The sequencing input was PBMCs. The receptors were sampled from a woman aged 25 to 45 in good health and CMV-seronegative. The CDR3 runs from the conserved cysteine through the conserved F or W. The order of the fields is V gene, J gene, CDR3 protein.

>TRBV6-1|TRBJ1-1
CASRGTGVNTEAFF
>TRBV6-1|TRBJ2-1
CASTRGLAGTSVQFF
>TRBV7-8|TRBJ1-4
CASSRSHPGTALATNEKLFF
>TRBV7-2|TRBJ2-7
CASSLAPSGFGAYEQYF
>TRBV7-9|TRBJ1-4
CASSLPRGHDEKLFF
>TRBV5-6|TRBJ1-2
CASSLPSGGYTF
>TRBV7-3|TRBJ2-2
CASARLAGGELFF
>TRBV7-9|TRBJ2-3
CASSLGGASSTDTQYF
>TRBV9|TRBJ1-2
CASSAPERKGYTF
>TRBV4-3|TRBJ2-7
CASSQEGLSDEQYF
>TRBV5-4|TRBJ2-7
CASSRRDRGGSEQYF
>TRBV5-4|TRBJ1-2
CASSSISPGTGRDPYGYTF
>TRBV5-1|TRBJ1-6
CASSTGQNSPLHF
>TRBV5-1|TRBJ1-1
CASSFGGNTEAFF
>TRBV2|TRBJ1-1
CATRQGVTSTEAFF
>TRBV19|TRBJ1-5
CASRPEALSRGTSQPQHF
>TRBV5-5|TRBJ2-1
CASSLELAGGPGDEQFF